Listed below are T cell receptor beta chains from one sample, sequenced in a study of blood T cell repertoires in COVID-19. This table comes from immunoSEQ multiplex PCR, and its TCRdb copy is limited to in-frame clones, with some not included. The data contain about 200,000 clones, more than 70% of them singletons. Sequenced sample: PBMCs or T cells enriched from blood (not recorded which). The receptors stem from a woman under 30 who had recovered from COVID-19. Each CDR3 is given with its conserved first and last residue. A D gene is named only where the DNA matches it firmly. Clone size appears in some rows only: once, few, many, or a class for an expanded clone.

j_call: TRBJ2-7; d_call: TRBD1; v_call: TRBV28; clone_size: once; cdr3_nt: TGTGCCAGCAGTATAGGTCGGACAGGCGCCTACGAGCAGTACTTC; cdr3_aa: CASSIGRTGAYEQYF
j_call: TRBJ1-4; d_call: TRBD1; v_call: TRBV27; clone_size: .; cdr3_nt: TGTGCCAGCAGTTTACGTCCAGGGGGCTTGGCTAATGAAAAACTGTTTTTT; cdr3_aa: CASSLRPGGLANEKLFF
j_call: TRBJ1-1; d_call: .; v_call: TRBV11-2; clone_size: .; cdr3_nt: TGTGCCAGCAGCTTAGGGAGGAACACTGAAGCTTTCTTT; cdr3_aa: CASSLGRNTEAFF
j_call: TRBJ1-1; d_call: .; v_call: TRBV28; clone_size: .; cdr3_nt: TGTGCCAGCAGTCCCCAATACACTGAAGCTTTCTTT; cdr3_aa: CASSPQYTEAFF
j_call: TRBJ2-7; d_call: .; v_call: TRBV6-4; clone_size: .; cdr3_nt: TGTGCCAGCAGTGAGATAGGGGGCTACGAGCAGTACTTC; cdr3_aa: CASSEIGGYEQYF
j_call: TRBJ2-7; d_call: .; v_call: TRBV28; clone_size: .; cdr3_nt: TGTGCCAGCTCTCAAACTCCCCTATCATACGAGCAGTACTTC; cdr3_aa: CASSQTPLSYEQYF
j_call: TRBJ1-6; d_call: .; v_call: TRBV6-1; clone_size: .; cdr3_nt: TGTGCCAGCAGTGAAGATCCAGGAACTTATTCACCCCTCCACTTT; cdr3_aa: CASSEDPGTYSPLHF
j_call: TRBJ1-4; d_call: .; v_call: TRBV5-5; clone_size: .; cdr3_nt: TGTGCCAGCAGAAAGAGTGCAACTAATGAAAAACTGTTTTTT; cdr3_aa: CASRKSATNEKLFF
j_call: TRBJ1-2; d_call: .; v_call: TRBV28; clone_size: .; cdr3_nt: TGTGCCAGCAACAGTAACTATGGCTACACCTTC; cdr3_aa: CASNSNYGYTF
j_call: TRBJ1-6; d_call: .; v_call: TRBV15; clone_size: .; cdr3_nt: TGTGCCACCAGCAGAGAAGGAGGGAGCTCCTATAATTCACCCCTCCACTTT; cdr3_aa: CATSREGGSSYNSPLHF
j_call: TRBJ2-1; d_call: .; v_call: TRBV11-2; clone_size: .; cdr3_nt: TGTGCCAGCAGCTTAAGGTTGGCGGCGTTATACAATGAGCAGTTCTTC; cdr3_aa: CASSLRLAALYNEQFF
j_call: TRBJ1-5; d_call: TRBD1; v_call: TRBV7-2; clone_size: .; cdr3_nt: TGTGCCAGCAGCCAAAGACAGGGTGGTCAGCCCCAGCATTTT; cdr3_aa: CASSQRQGGQPQHF
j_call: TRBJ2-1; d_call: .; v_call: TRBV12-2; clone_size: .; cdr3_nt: TGTGCAAGTCGCTTAAAACAGGGCTACAATGAGCAGTTCTTC; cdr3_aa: CASRLKQGYNEQFF
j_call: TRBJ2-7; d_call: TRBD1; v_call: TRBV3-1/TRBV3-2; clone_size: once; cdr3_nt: TGTGCCAGCAGCCCGACAGGGGGCAAGGGCCTCGAGCAGTACTTC; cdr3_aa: CASSPTGGKGLEQYF
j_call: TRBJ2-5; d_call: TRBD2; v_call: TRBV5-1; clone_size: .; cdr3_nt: TGCGCCAGCAGGGGACTAGCGGGGAGCCAAGAGACCCAGTACTTC; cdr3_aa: CASRGLAGSQETQYF
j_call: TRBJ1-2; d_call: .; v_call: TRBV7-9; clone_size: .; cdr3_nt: TGTGCCAGCAGCGATCCGGGAGACCAAGGCTACACCTTC; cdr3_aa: CASSDPGDQGYTF
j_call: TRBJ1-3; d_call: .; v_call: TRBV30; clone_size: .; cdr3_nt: TGTGCCTGGACAGGGCTGGGCTCCGGAAACACCATATATTTT; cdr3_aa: CAWTGLGSGNTIYF
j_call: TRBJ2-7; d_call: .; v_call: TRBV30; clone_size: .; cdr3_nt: TGTGCCTGGAGTGCCGGTGGGTTGACAGGAATTTACTACGAGCAGTACTTC; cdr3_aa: CAWSAGGLTGIYYEQYF
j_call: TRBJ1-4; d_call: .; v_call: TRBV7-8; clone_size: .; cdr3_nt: TGTGCCAGCAGCTTAGTGAATGTAGGGGGGGAAGAAAAACTGTTTTTT; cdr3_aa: CASSLVNVGGEEKLFF
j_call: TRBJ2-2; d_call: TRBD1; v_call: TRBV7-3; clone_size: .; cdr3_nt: TGTGCCAGCAGCCCCGAGGCTGGGACAGGGTTTGGCGGGGAGCTGTTTTTT; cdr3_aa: CASSPEAGTGFGGELFF
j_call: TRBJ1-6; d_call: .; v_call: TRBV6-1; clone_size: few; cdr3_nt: TGTGCCAGCAGTGAAACGTTGGTGGGGGCCGTTTCACCCCTCCACTTT; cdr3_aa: CASSETLVGAVSPLHF
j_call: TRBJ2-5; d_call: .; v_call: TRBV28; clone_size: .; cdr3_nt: TGTGCCAGCAGTTTACGTCCAGGCGCCCAAGAGACCCAGTACTTC; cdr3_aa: CASSLRPGAQETQYF
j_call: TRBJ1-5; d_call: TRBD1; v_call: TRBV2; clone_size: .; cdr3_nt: TGTGCCAGCAGTGAAGACAGGGGGTTTAATCAGCCCCAGCATTTT; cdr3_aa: CASSEDRGFNQPQHF
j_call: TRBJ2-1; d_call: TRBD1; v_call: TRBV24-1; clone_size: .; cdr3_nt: TGTGCCACCAGTGATTTGCAGGGACAGGGGTATAATGAGCAGTTCTTC; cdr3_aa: CATSDLQGQGYNEQFF
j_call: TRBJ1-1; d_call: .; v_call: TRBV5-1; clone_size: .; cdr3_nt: TGCGCCAGCAGCGCTACCCCTCCGAGCACTGAAGCTTTCTTT; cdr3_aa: CASSATPPSTEAFF
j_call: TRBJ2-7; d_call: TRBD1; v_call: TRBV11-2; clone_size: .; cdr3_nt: TGTGCCAGCAGCTCACCTCGGACAGGACCCCGCGAGCAGTACTTC; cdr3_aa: CASSSPRTGPREQYF
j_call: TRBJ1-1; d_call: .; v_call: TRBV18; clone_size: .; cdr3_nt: TGTGCCAGCTCTCCGCTGGGGTTGACAGCCATGAACACTGAAGCTTTCTTT; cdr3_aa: CASSPLGLTAMNTEAFF
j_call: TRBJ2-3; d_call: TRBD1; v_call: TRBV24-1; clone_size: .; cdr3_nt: TGTGCCACGCGACAGGGGACAGATACGCAGTATTTT; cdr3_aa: CATRQGTDTQYF
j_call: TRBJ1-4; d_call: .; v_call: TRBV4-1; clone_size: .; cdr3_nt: TGCGCCAGCAGCCCGAGATTCACTTCTAATGAAAAACTGTTTTTT; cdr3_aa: CASSPRFTSNEKLFF
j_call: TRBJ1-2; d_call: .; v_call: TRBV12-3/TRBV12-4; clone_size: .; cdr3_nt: TGTGCCAGCAGTTTGGAGGGGAATGGCTACACCTTC; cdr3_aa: CASSLEGNGYTF
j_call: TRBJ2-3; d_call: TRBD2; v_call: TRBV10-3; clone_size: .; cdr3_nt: TGTGCCATCAGTGAGTCGCGGGGGGGCGGCACAGATACGCAGTATTTT; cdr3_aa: CAISESRGGGTDTQYF
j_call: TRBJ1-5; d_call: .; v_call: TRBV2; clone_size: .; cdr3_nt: TGTGCCAGCAGTGAGCCCCGGGGCAATCAGCCCCAGCATTTT; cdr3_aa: CASSEPRGNQPQHF
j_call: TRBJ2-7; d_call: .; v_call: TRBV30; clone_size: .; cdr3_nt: TGTGCCTGGAACGGACAGGGAGGGTACGAGCAGTACTTC; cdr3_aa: CAWNGQGGYEQYF
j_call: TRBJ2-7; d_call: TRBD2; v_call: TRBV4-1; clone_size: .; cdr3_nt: TGCGCCAGCAGCCAAGGGGCAGCGGGGGGGAAAGGCGAGCAGTACTTC; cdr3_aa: CASSQGAAGGKGEQYF
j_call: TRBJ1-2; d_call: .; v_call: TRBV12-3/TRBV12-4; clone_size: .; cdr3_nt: TGTGCCAGCAGTTTGTGGGGAGACTATGGCTACACCTTC; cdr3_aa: CASSLWGDYGYTF
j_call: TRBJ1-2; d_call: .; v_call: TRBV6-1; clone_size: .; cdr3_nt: TGTGCCAGCAGTGAAGTTCTGACGACGGGGGATGGCTACACCTTC; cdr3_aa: CASSEVLTTGDGYTF
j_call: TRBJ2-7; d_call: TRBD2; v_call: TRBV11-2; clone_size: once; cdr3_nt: TGTGCCAGCAGCTCCATTTCGGGGGGGACTACCTACGAGCAGTACTTC; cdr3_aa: CASSSISGGTTYEQYF
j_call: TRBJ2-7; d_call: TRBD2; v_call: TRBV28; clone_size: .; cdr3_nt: TGTGCCAGCAGCCCCTTGGGGGGAGGGTCCTACGAGCAGTACTTC; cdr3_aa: CASSPLGGGSYEQYF
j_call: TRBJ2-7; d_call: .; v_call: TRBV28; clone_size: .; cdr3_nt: TGTGCCAGCAGCCCCAGACAGAAATCCTCCTACGAGCAGTACTTC; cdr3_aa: CASSPRQKSSYEQYF
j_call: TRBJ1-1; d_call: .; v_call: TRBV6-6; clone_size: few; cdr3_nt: TGTGCCAGCAGCTGGACGGGAACTGAAGCTTTCTTT; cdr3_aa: CASSWTGTEAFF
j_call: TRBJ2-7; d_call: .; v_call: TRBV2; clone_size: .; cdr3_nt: TGTGCCAGCAGTGAACAGGGGATCCCATCCTACGAGCAGTACTTC; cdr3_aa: CASSEQGIPSYEQYF
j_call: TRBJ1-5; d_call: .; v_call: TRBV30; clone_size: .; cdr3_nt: TGTGCCTGGAGTGTACGGAGGGGGGGCCCTTCAAATCAGCCCCAGCATTTT; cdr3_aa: CAWSVRRGGPSNQPQHF
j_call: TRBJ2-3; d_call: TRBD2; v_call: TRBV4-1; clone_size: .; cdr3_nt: TGCGCCAGCAGCCAAGTTCCTAGGCGGCTAGCGGGGGAAACTAGCACAGATACGCAGTATTTT; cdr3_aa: CASSQVPRRLAGETSTDTQYF
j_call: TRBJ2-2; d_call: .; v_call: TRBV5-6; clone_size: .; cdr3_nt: TGTGCCAGCAGCTTGTTTACGTCCCAGGTGCAAACCGGGGAGCTGTTTTTT; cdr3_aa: CASSLFTSQVQTGELFF
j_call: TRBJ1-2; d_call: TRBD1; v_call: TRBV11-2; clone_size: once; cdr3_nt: TGTGCCAGCAGCTTTGGGACAGGGTCCTACTATGGCTACACCTTC; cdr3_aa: CASSFGTGSYYGYTF
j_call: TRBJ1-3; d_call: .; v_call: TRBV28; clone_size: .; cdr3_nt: TGTGCCAGCAGTTTACCTATAGAGGCTGGAAACACCATATATTTT; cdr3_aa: CASSLPIEAGNTIYF
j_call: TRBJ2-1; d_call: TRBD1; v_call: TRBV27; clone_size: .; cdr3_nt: TGTGCCAGCAGGACAGGGGGGGGATACAATGAGCAGTTCTTC; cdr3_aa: CASRTGGGYNEQFF
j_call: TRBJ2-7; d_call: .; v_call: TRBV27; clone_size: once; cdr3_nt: TGTGCCAGCAGTTTATCGAGAGCGGGCTACGAGCAGTACTTC; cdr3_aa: CASSLSRAGYEQYF